This TCR beta chain was recorded in a study of blood T cells in healthy people across ages. Next came a second PCR, run for about 7 to 12 cycles, which used a sample-barcoded 5' primer along with a J-beta primer mix. MiXCR was run by TCRdb on the 5' RACE reads, yielding one entry per CDR3 protein. The sample consists of 980,000 or so distinct CDR3 sequences, about 44% of them appearing once. The CDR3 is made up of 15 amino acids. V lost 3 bases and J lost 2, with 16 bases in between. Germline lookup yields CDR1 DFQATT and CDR2 SNEGSKA (reference sequence). Sequencing used blood. The source of this sequence is a man aged 25-40 years in good health. The rearrangement links TRBV20-1 to TRBJ1-2, with D tentatively TRBD1 (5 bases). The CDR3: CSASGGRLLNYGYTF. In DNA, the CDR3 is TGCAGTGCTAGTGGGGGACGGCTATTGAACTATGGCTACACCTTC.